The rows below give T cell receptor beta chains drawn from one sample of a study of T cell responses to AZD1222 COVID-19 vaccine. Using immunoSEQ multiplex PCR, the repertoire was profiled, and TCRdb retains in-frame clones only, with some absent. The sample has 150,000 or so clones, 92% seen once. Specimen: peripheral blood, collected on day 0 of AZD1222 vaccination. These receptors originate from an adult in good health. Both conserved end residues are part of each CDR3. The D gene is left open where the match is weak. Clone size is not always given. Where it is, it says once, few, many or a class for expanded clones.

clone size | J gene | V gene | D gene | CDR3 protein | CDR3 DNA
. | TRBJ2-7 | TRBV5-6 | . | CASSWGRQSEQYF | TGTGCCAGCAGCTGGGGGAGGCAATCCGAGCAGTACTTC
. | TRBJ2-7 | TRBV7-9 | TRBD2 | CASSLGGASGSTWEQYF | TGTGCCAGCAGCTTAGGGGGTGCGAGCGGGAGTACTTGGGAGCAGTACTTC
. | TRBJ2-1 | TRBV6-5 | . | CASSLSQPSYNEQFF | TGTGCCAGCAGCCTTAGCCAACCCTCCTACAATGAGCAGTTCTTC
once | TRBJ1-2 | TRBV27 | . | CASSSRGVTNYGYTF | TGTGCCAGCAGTTCCCGCGGAGTCACTAACTATGGCTACACCTTC
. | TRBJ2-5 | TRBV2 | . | CASSELSLYQETQYF | TGTGCCAGCAGTGAGCTCTCCTTGTACCAAGAGACCCAGTACTTC
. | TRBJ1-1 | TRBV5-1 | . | CASSLAVNTEAFF | TGCGCCAGCAGCTTGGCAGTGAACACTGAAGCTTTCTTT
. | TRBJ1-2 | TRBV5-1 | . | CASSPGEGYGYTF | TGCGCCAGCAGCCCCGGGGAGGGCTATGGCTACACCTTC
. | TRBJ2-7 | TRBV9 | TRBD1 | CASSVGDRGNEQYF | TGTGCCAGCAGCGTAGGGGACAGGGGAAACGAGCAGTACTTC
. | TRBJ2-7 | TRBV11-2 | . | CASSLEGASVYEQYF | TGTGCCAGCAGCTTAGAGGGGGCTTCGGTTTACGAGCAGTACTTC
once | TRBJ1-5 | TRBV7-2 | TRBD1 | CASRSPGTAFNQPQHF | TGTGCCAGCAGGTCACCCGGGACAGCCTTCAATCAGCCCCAGCATTTT
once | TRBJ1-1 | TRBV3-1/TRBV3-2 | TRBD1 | CASSHLSYRGVTEAFF | TGTGCCAGCAGCCATCTGAGCTACAGGGGAGTCACTGAAGCTTTCTTT
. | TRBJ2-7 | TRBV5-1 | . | CASKSNLGFGNVYEQYF | TGCGCCAGCAAGTCTAATCTCGGGTTTGGGAATGTGTACGAGCAGTACTTC
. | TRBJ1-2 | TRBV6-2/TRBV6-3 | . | CASSYDGTDGYTF | TGTGCCAGCAGTTACGACGGTACAGATGGCTACACCTTC
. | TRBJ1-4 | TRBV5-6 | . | CASSSQGIGEKLFF | TGTGCCAGCAGCTCACAGGGAATAGGGGAAAAACTGTTTTTT
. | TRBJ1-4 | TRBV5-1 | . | CASSSGGVAGGEKLFF | TGCGCCAGCAGCTCGGGAGGAGTGGCGGGTGGTGAAAAACTGTTTTTT
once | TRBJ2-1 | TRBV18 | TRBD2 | CASSPPGLAGNEQFF | TGTGCCAGCTCACCACCGGGACTAGCGGGTAATGAGCAGTTCTTC
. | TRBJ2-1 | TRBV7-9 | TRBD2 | CASSLEASGRIDEQFF | TGTGCCAGCAGCTTAGAGGCTAGCGGGAGGATCGATGAGCAGTTCTTC
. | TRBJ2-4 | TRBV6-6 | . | CASSRATPLSLLAKNIQYF | TGTGCCAGCAGTCGGGCCACCCCTCTCTCCCTTTTAGCCAAAAACATTCAGTACTTC
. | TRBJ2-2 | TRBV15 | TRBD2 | CATSGTSGKGNGELFF | TGTGCCACCAGCGGAACTAGCGGTAAAGGAAACGGGGAGCTGTTTTTT
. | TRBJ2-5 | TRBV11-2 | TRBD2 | CASSLGGRGETQYF | TGTGCCAGCAGCTTGGGCGGGAGAGGGGAGACCCAGTACTTC
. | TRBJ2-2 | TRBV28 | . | CASLGHLNTGELFF | TGTGCCAGCTTAGGACACTTGAACACCGGGGAGCTGTTTTTT
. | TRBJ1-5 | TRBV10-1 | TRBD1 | CASSRDRGCNQPQHF | TGCGCCAGCAGTAGAGACAGGGGGTGTAATCAGCCCCAGCATTTT